The 22 T cell receptor beta chains below come from one sample, sequenced in a study of blood T cell repertoires in COVID-19. Libraries were prepared by immunoSEQ multiplex PCR; TCRdb keeps only in-frame clonotypes and omits some of them. This table has approximately 390,000 clones, around nine tenths appearing once. The specimen was PBMCs or T cells enriched from blood (not recorded which). These receptors originate from a woman in her forties or fifties who had recovered from COVID-19.

The rearrangement uses TRBV24-1 and TRBJ1-5, with TRBD1 matching 9 bases. Germline V lookup: CDR1 KGHDR, CDR2 SFDVKD. The CDR3 runs to 15 residues. After removal of 4 bases from V and 6 bases from J, the junction contained 6 bases not matched to a gene. The CDR3 reads CATSDPGQGSQPQHF. CDR3 bases: TGTGCCACCAGTGACCCGGGACAGGGCAGTCAGCCCCAGCATTTT.

The rearrangement links TRBV4-3 to TRBJ2-1; D is perhaps TRBD2 (6 bases). Germline assignment: CDR1 LGHNA and CDR2 YSLEER. With 1 base removed from V and 5 bases from J, the gap between germline ends came to 12 bases. This CDR3 contains 15 residues. CDR3 residues: CASSQVVEGHNEQFF. The CDR3 DNA reads TGCGCCAGCAGCCAAGTAGTGGAGGGTCACAATGAGCAGTTCTTC.

V is TRBV4-3 and J is TRBJ1-2, with 9 nucleotides matching TRBD1. Trimming took 3 bases from V and 5 from J; bases not matched to a gene: 10. Germline V gene sequence: CDR1 LGHNA, CDR2 YSLEER. This CDR3 spans 16 amino acids. As DNA, the CDR3 is TGCGCCAGCAGCCAGCTTACAGCCGGGACAGGGTATGGCTACACCTTC. It specifies CASSQLTAGTGYGYTF.

The chain joins TRBV7-2 to TRBJ1-4, with D perhaps TRBD1 (5 bases). V lost 1 base to trimming and J lost 7 bases, with 22 bases between them. CDR3 length: 18 residues. In germline, CDR1 is SGHTA, CDR2 FQGNSA. The CDR3 is CASSLGGGRLVQSEKLFF. As DNA, the CDR3 is TGTGCCAGCAGCTTAGGGGGGGGTCGTCTCGTTCAGAGTGAAAAACTGTTTTTT.

This clone was detected once. The rearrangement uses TRBV2 and TRBJ2-1; 7 nucleotides agree with TRBD1. The V gene end was trimmed by 7 bases and the J gene end by 3 bases; junction bases not matched to a gene: 6. The CDR3 length is 14 residues. CDR1 is SNHLY, CDR2 FYNNEI, per germline. This CDR3 is CASKWDSYYNEQFF. The CDR3 bases are TGTGCCAGCAAGTGGGACAGCTACTACAATGAGCAGTTCTTC.

This sequence joins TRBV19 and TRBJ2-5; weak D call: TRBD2 (5 bases). This CDR3 has 17 amino acids. V lost 3 bases and J lost 4, with 21 bases in between. Germline V gene lookup returns CDR1 LNHDA and CDR2 SQIVND (reference sequence). This chain's CDR3 is CASSISLLARRGETQYF. In DNA form, the CDR3 reads TGTGCCAGTAGTATCTCTCTCCTGGCCCGCCGGGGAGAGACCCAGTACTTC.

This chain links TRBV9 with TRBJ1-4; D possibly corresponds to TRBD1 (5 bases). CDR1 and CDR2 (germline): SGDLS, YYNGEE. V shed 0 bases and J shed 3 bases, with 15 bases lying between them. The CDR3 is 17 amino acids. The CDR3 loop is CASSVDPQGASNEKLFF. DNA for the CDR3: TGTGCCAGCAGCGTAGACCCCCAGGGCGCATCTAATGAAAAACTGTTTTTT.

The rearrangement uses TRBV27 and TRBJ1-5; no definite D call. Trimming stripped 1 base from V and 2 bases from J, with 9 bases between. The CDR3 contains 15 residues. Per germline, CDR1 MNHEY and CDR2 SMNVEV (reference sequence). Here the CDR3 DNA reads TGTGCCAGCAGTTTATTTGGAGATCGCAATCAGCCCCAGCATTTT. Protein: CASSLFGDRNQPQHF.

The rearrangement links TRBV19 to TRBJ1-6; 9 bases are shared with TRBD1. The CDR3 is made up of 14 amino acids. Per the germline V gene, CDR1 is LNHDA and CDR2 is SQIVND (reference sequence). The V segment lost 8 bases and the J segment 7 bases; nucleotides outside the gene matches: 6. The CDR3 coding sequence is TGTGCCAGTTGGACAGGGGATTTAAATTCACCCCTCCACTTT. Residues: CASWTGDLNSPLHF.

This clone was seen just once. V is TRBV11-2 and J is TRBJ2-1, with 7 bases aligning to TRBD2. The CDR3 spans 15 residues. V lost 0 bases, J lost 4 bases, and 3 bases stayed unmatched. Per germline, CDR1 SGHAT and CDR2 FQNNGV. CDR3 protein: CASSLEGRGYNEQFF. The CDR3 nucleotides read TGTGCCAGCAGCTTAGAGGGGCGGGGGTACAATGAGCAGTTCTTC.

The chain carries TRBV4-3 and TRBJ2-2; D is perhaps TRBD2 (5 bases). V was clipped by 1 base and J by 3 bases, with 12 bases between them. CDR1 and CDR2 (germline): LGHNA, YSLEER. CDR3 length equals 16 residues. The CDR3 DNA reads TGCGCCAGCAGCCAAGGGACTCCCGACTACACCGGGGAGCTGTTTTTT. Protein sequence: CASSQGTPDYTGELFF.

The chain joins TRBV4-1 to TRBJ1-4; tentatively, D is TRBD1 (5 bases). Trimming took off 4 bases at V and 1 base at J, with 10 bases between the two ends. CDR1 is MGHRA, CDR2 YSYEKL, per germline. CDR3 length: 15 amino acids. In DNA, the CDR3 is TGCGCCAGCAGCCGTACAGGACAAACTAATGAAAAACTGTTTTTT. This encodes CASSRTGQTNEKLFF.

V gene TRBV11-1 combines with J gene TRBJ2-5, with D uncertain. The CDR3 runs to 13 residues. From germline, CDR1 is SGHAT and CDR2 FQDESV (reference sequence). Trimming pared 4 bases from V and 4 bases from J, leaving 10 bases between. CDR3 residues: CASSSEVGETQYF. CDR3 nucleotides: TGTGCCAGCAGCTCAGAGGTGGGAGAGACCCAGTACTTC. Full variable domain (missing parts from reference TRBV11-1 and TRBJ2-5): EAEVAQSPRYKITEKSQAVAFWCDPISGHATLYWYRQILGQGPELLVQFQDESVVDDSQLPKDRFSAERLKGVDSTLKIQPAELGDSAMYLCASSSEVGETQYFGPGTRLLVL.

This chain uses TRBV19 with TRBJ1-6; no reliable D call. Germline V gives CDR1 LNHDA, CDR2 SQIVND (reference sequence). This CDR3 is 18 amino acids long. V was pared by 9 bases and J by 0 bases, with 21 bases between. CDR3 coding DNA: TGTGCCAGCCGCAAGCAGGTTACTCGAAGCTCCTATAATTCACCCCTCCACTTT. Translated: CASRKQVTRSSYNSPLHF.

This sequence joins TRBV2 and TRBJ2-7; 9 nucleotides line up with TRBD1. Per the germline V gene, CDR1 is SNHLY and CDR2 is FYNNEI. V was pared by 1 base and J by 2 bases, with 0 bases of the junction left unmatched. The CDR3 contains 14 residues. The CDR3 reads CASSEGDRAYEQYF. Here the CDR3 DNA reads TGTGCCAGCAGTGAAGGGGACAGGGCCTACGAGCAGTACTTC.

The J gene is TRBJ2-7, the V gene TRBV5-1, with a tentative D call TRBD2 (6 bases). The germline V gene encodes CDR1 SGHRS and CDR2 YFSETQ. Trimming left V 4 bases short and J 5 bases short, with 16 bases between. The CDR3 consists of 14 residues. The CDR3 coding sequence is TGCGCCAGCAGCGAGGCAGCGGGTCTTCACGAGCAGTACTTC. It translates to CASSEAAGLHEQYF.

V usage is TRBV11-3 and J usage is TRBJ2-5, with TRBD1 matching 7 bases. Germline V CDR1 and CDR2: SGHNT, YENEEA. The CDR3 consists of 13 residues. V lost 4 bases and J lost 2; bases outside the gene matches: 1. The CDR3 nucleotides read TGTGCCAGCAGCTGGACAGGACAAGAGACCCAGTACTTC. Translating gives CASSWTGQETQYF. Full variable domain (rest looked up from reference TRBV11-3 and TRBJ2-5): EAGVVQSPRYKIIEKKQPVAFWCNPISGHNTLYWYLQNLGQGPELLIRYENEEAVDDSQLPKDRFSAERLKGVDSTLKIQPAELGDSAVYLCASSWTGQETQYFGPGTRLLVL.

CDR3 sequence: CSATRDYGYTF. For the CDR3, the DNA is TGCAGTGCTACTCGGGACTATGGCTACACCTTC. The V call is TRBV20-1, the J call TRBJ1-2; D unresolved. The V end lost 4 bases, the J end lost 3 bases, and 6 bases lay between the germline ends. Germline CDR1 is DFQATT and CDR2 is SNEGSKA (reference sequence). CDR3 length equals 11 residues.

This chain joins TRBV30 and TRBJ1-1, with D hard to call. CDR1 is GTSNPN, CDR2 SVGIG, per germline (reference sequence). CDR3 length: 12 residues. The V and J ends lost 2 bases and 1 base respectively, with 5 bases between them. CDR3 amino acids: CAWSLPNTEAFF. CDR3 nucleotides: TGTGCCTGGAGTCTACCGAACACTGAAGCTTTCTTT. Supplemented by reference TRBV30 and TRBJ1-1, the full variable domain reads SQTIHQWPATLVQPVGSPLSLECTVEGTSNPNLYWYRQAAGRGLQLLFYSVGIGQISSEVPQNLSASRPQDRQFILSSKKLLLSDSGFYLCAWSLPNTEAFFGQGTRLTVV.

The rearrangement joins TRBV7-2 to TRBJ1-4, with a weak D call TRBD1 (6 bases). The germline V gene has CDR1 SGHTA and CDR2 FQGNSA. CDR3 length equals 16 residues. The V and J ends lost 1 base and 5 bases respectively, with 14 bases between them. CDR3 coding DNA: TGTGCCAGCAGCTTAGGATTCGGACAGCAAAATGAAAAACTGTTTTTT. It specifies CASSLGFGQQNEKLFF.

The chain recombines TRBV7-9 with TRBJ2-6; a weak D match, TRBD1 (6 bases). This CDR3 comprises 16 residues. Germline-derived CDR1 and CDR2 are SEHNR and FQNEAQ (reference sequence). V was shortened by 0 bases and J by 0 bases, with 6 bases between the two germline ends. The CDR3 is CASSLARGSGANVLTF. The CDR3 bases are TGTGCCAGCAGCTTAGCCAGGGGCTCTGGGGCCAACGTCCTGACTTTC.

The rearrangement links TRBV6-5 to TRBJ1-3, with D hard to call. The CDR3 loop spans 15 amino acids. Deletions cut 5 bases from V and 4 bases from J, with 15 bases between. Germline CDR1 is MNHEY and CDR2 is SVGAGI. The CDR3 here is CASSPTTGGGNTIYF. The CDR3, as DNA: TGTGCCAGCAGTCCAACCACGGGCGGGGGAAACACCATATATTTT.